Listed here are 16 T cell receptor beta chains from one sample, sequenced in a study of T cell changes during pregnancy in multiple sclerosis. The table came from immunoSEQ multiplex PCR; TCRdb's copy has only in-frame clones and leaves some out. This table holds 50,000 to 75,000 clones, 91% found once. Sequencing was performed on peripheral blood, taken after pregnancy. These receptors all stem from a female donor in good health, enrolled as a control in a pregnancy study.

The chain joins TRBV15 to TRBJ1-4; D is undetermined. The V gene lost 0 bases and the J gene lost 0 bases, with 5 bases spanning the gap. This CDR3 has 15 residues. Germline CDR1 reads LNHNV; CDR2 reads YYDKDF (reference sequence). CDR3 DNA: TGTGCCACCAGCAGAGATTTCGCAACTAATGAAAAACTGTTTTTT. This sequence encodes CATSRDFATNEKLFF.

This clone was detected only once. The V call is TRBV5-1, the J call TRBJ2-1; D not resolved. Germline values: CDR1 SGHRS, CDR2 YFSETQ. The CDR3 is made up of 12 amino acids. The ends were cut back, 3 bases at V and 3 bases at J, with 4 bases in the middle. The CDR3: CASSSGYNEQFF. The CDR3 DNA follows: TGCGCCAGCAGCTCGGGCTACAATGAGCAGTTCTTC.

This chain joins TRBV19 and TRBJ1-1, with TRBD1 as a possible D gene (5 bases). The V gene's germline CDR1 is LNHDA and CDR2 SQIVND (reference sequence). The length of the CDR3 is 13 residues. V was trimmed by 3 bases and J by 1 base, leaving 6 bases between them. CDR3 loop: CASSIQGNTEAFF. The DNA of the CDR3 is TGTGCCAGTAGTATCCAGGGGAACACTGAAGCTTTCTTT. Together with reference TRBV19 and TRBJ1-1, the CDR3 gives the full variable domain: DGGITQSPKYLFRKEGQNVTLSCEQNLNHDAMYWYRQDPGQGLRLIYYSQIVNDFQKGDIAEGYSVSREKKESFPLTVTSAQKNPTAFYLCASSIQGNTEAFFGQGTRLTVV.

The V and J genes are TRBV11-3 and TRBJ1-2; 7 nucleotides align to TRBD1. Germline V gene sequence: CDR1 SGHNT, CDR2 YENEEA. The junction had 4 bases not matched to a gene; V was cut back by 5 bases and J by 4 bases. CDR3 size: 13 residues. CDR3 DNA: TGTGCCAGCAGCCGTCCAGGGGGCTATGGCTACACCTTC. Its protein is CASSRPGGYGYTF.

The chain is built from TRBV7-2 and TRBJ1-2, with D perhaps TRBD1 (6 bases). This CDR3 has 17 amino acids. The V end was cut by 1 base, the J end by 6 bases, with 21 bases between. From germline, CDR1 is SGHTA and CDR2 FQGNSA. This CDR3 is CASSLEKAGRYRDGYTF. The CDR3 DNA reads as TGTGCCAGCAGCTTAGAGAAGGCAGGGCGGTACAGGGATGGCTACACCTTC.

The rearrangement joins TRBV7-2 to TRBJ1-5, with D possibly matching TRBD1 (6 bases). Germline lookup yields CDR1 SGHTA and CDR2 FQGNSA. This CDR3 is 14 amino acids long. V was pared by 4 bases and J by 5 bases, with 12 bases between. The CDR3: CASSYDRPDQPQHF. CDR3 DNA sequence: TGTGCCAGCAGCTATGACAGGCCAGATCAGCCCCAGCATTTT.

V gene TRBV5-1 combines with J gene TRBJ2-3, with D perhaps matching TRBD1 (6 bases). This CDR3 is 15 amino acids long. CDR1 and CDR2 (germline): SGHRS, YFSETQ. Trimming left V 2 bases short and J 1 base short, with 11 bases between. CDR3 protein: CASSLLTGRTDTQYF. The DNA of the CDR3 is TGCGCCAGCAGCTTACTGACAGGCCGCACAGATACGCAGTATTTT. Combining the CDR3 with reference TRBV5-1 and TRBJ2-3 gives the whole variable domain KAGVTQTPRYLIKTRGQQVTLSCSPISGHRSVSWYQQTPGQGLQFLFEYFSETQRNKGNFPGRFSGRQFSNSRSEMNVSTLELGDSALYLCASSLLTGRTDTQYFGPGTRLTVL.

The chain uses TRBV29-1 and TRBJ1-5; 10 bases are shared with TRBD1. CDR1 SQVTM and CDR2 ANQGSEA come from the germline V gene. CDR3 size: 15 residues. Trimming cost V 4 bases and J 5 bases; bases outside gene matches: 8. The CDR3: CSVGLGGTGDQPQHF. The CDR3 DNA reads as TGCAGCGTTGGGTTGGGGGGGACAGGGGATCAGCCCCAGCATTTT.

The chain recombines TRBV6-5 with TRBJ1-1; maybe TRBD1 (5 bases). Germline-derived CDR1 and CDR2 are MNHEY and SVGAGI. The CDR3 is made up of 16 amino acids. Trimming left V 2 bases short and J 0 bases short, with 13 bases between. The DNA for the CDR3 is TGTGCCAGCAGTTACACCCCGACAGTTATGAACACTGAAGCTTTCTTT. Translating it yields CASSYTPTVMNTEAFF.

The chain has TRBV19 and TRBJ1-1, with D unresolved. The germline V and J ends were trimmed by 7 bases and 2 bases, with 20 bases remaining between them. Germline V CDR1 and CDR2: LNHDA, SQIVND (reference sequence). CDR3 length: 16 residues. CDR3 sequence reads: CASNPSLPQVNTEAFF. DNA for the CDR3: TGTGCCAGTAATCCCTCGCTCCCACAAGTCAACACTGAAGCTTTCTTT.

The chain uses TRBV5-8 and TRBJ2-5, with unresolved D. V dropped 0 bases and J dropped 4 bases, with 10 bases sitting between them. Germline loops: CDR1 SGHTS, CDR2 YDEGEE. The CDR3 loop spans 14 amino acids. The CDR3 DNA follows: TGTGCCAGCAGCTTGGCCGGTCGGGTAGAGACCCAGTACTTC. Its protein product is CASSLAGRVETQYF.

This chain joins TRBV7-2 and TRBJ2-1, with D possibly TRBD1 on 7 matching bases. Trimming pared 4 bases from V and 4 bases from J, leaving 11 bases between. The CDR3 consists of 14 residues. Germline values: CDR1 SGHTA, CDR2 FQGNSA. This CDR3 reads CASSSGGSYNEQFF. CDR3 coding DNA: TGTGCCAGCAGCTCAGGGGGGTCGTACAATGAGCAGTTCTTC.

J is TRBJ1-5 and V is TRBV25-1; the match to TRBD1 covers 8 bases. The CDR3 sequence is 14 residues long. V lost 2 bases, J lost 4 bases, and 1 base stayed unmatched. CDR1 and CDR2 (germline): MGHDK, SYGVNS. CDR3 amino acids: CASSERQGNQPQHF. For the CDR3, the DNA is TGTGCCAGCAGTGAAAGACAGGGGAATCAGCCCCAGCATTTT.

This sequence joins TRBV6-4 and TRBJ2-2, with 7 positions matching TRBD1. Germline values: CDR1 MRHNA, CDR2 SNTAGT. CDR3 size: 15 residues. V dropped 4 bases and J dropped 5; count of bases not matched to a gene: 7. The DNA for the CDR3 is TGTGCCAGCAGTGTGAACAGGGGCTCGACCGGGGAGCTGTTTTTT. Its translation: CASSVNRGSTGELFF.

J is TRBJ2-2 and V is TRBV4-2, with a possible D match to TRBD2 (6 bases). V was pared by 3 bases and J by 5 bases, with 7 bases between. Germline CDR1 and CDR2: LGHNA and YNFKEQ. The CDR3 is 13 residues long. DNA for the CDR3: TGTGCCAGCAGCCAGGGACTGACCGGGGAGCTGTTTTTT. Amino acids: CASSQGLTGELFF.

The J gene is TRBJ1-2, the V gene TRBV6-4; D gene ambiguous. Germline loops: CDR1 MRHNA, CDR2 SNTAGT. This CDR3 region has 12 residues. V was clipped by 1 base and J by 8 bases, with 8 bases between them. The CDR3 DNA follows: TGTGCCAGCAGTGACTTCGGAGGGGGCTACACCTTC. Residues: CASSDFGGGYTF.